This TCR beta chain was recorded in a study of blood T cell repertoires in COVID-19. On the study more broadly: COVID-19 samples collected from the United States, Italy and Spain covered acute and convalescent phases. PBMCs, B-cell-depleted T cells, or T cells were the source of the cDNA or gDNA that made up the material.

Original processing methods: Quantification of nucleated cells was approximated via reference gene primer amplification. Measured with immunoSEQ multiplex PCR; TCRdb has only the in-frame clones, and not every one. V and J calls and clone size are copied from that table; D and trimming were computed from the DNA. Of some 140,000 clones detected, about three quarters appear once; the ten largest clones hold over 10%. This clone has just a few counts. Per germline, CDR1 SGHNT and CDR2 YYREEE (reference sequence). Trimming removed 4 bases from V and 3 bases from J; junction bases left unmatched: 8. The CDR3 is 16 residues long.

The sequence was obtained from an elderly man with acute or convalescent COVID-19. The V and J genes are TRBV5-4 and TRBJ2-2, with TRBD1 identical over 8 bases. The sequencing sample was made of peripheral blood. The CDR3 protein is CASSPFRGPYTGELFF. The CDR3 bases are TGTGCCAGCAGCCCATTCAGGGGGCCTTACACCGGGGAGCTGTTTTTT.